The T cell receptor (beta chain) described here comes from a study of graft-versus-host responses after intestinal transplantation. Whole-study findings and limits: Allografts of one patient group, those with graft-donor T cell macrochimerism, had high graft-versus-host to host-versus-graft clonal ratios. Some GvH clones appeared in ileal mucosa or blood before recipient bone marrow. Early post-transplant declines in HvG were associated with peak levels of circulating GvH clones.

The CDR3 consists of 21 residues. The V gene's germline CDR1 is MNHEY and CDR2 SMNVEV (reference sequence). Trimming removed 5 bases from V and 3 bases from J; junction bases left unmatched: 26. In the case of this clone: Its specificity is not known.

Clones were sequenced by immunoSEQ multiplex PCR, and TCRdb holds only the in-frame ones, with some missing. The sample has 85,000 to 90,000 clones, roughly four fifths seen once; the top ten hold about a sixth. The chain carries TRBV27 and TRBJ2-7, with 9 bases that match TRBD1. The TCR sequence derives from a human donor who received an intestinal transplant. Sample: unstimulated CD8+ T cells sorted from spleen or lymph node cells, taken before intestinal transplant. This CDR3 reads CASSPPPAGQGGPSGDYEQYF. CDR3 nucleotide sequence: TGTGCCAGCAGTCCCCCCCCCGCGGGACAGGGCGGTCCTAGCGGTGACTACGAGCAGTACTTC.